This T cell receptor (beta chain) was obtained from a study of siplizumab effects on memory and regulatory T cells. Approximately 10^5 TCR templates per sample were assayed. This table comes from immunoSEQ multiplex PCR, and its TCRdb copy is limited to in-frame clones, with some not included. In the table there are some 100,000 clones, about nine tenths of which are singletons. Germline CDR1 WSHSY, CDR2 SAAADI. The V gene lost 2 bases and the J gene lost 0 bases, with 10 bases spanning the gap. This CDR3 has 16 amino acids. The TCR comes from a human donor in good health. Some clones in this sample may be carry-over from other donors' samples. The V call is TRBV10-2, the J call TRBJ2-2; D gene ambiguous. The specimen was CD4+ T cells sorted from blood. Here the CDR3 reads CASSERALANTGELFF. The CDR3 DNA sequence: TGCGCCAGCAGTGAGAGGGCACTCGCGAACACCGGGGAGCTGTTTTTT.